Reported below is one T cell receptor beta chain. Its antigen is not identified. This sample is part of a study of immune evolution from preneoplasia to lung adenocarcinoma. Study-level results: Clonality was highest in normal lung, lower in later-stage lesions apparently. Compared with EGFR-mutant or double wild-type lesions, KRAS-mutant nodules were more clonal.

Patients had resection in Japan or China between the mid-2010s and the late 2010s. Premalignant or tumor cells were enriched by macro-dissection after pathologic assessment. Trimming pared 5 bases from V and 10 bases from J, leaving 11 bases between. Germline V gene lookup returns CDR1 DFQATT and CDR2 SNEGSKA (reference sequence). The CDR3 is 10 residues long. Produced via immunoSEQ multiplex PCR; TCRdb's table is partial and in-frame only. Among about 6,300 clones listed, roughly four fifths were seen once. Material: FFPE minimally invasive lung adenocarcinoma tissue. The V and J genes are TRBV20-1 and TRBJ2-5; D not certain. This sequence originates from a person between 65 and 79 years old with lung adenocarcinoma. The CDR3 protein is CSALKVGQYF. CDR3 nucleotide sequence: TGCAGTGCTTTGAAGGTTGGCCAGTACTTC.